Presented here are 31 T cell receptor beta chains from one specimen sequenced in a study of lymphopenia after photon versus proton radiotherapy (dated by TCRdb to the late 2010s). Libraries were prepared through the immunoSEQ multiplex PCR assay. TCRdb provides this immuneACCESS table in a form limited to in-frame rearrangements. Some clones are lacking; in checked studies, under half of them reflect an unresolved V gene, and why the rest are absent is not known. The sample table lists about 25,000 clones, approximately 86% of them with a count of one. The top ten constitute roughly 19% of the sample. This sample comprised peripheral blood, obtained from a patient treated with photon-based radiotherapy. These receptors all come from a man in his fifties with gastric cancer.

J is TRBJ2-3 and V is TRBV19; TRBD1 is a possible D gene (5 bases). Per the germline V gene, CDR1 is LNHDA and CDR2 is SQIVND (reference sequence). The CDR3 loop spans 14 amino acids. V lost 7 bases and J lost 0, with 11 bases in between. In DNA, the CDR3 is TGTGCCAGTAAGACAGCTCCTAGCACAGATACGCAGTATTTT. Encoded protein: CASKTAPSTDTQYF.

The chain is built from TRBV5-1 and TRBJ1-2, with 10 bases identical to TRBD1. Per germline, CDR1 SGHRS and CDR2 YFSETQ. V lost 5 bases, J lost 8 bases, and 18 bases stayed unmatched. The CDR3 spans 17 residues. The CDR3 nucleotides are TGCGCCAGCAGGCGTCCCTCCGGGACAGGGGAACGATACGGCTACACCTTC. As protein: CASRRPSGTGERYGYTF.

A few counts support this clone. This chain links TRBV7-3 with TRBJ2-7; TRBD1 might be the D (6 bases). Germline V gene sequence: CDR1 SGHTA, CDR2 FQGTGA. There are 15 residues in the CDR3. Between the trimmed V and J ends, which lost 5 bases and 3 bases, there was a span of 17 bases. The CDR3 DNA reads as TGTGCCAGCAGCCTACTACCGGGACAAATCTACGAGCAGTACGTC. Its translation is CASSLLPGQIYEQYV.

This clone appeared once. The J gene is TRBJ2-3, the V gene TRBV5-4, with a possible D match to TRBD1 (5 bases). Germline V lookup: CDR1 SGHNT, CDR2 YYREEE (reference sequence). V lost 7 bases and J 1 base, leaving 16 bases between the germline ends. This CDR3 contains 15 residues. The CDR3 DNA reads as TGTGCCAGCGGCCGTGTTGGGGCCCGCACAGATACGCAGTATTTT. Amino acid sequence: CASGRVGARTDTQYF.

The chain is built from TRBV19 and TRBJ1-1; no definite D call. V was clipped by 2 bases and J by 0 bases, with 4 bases between them. Germline lookup yields CDR1 LNHDA and CDR2 SQIVND (reference sequence). The CDR3 runs to 13 residues. The CDR3 DNA reads TGTGCCAGTAGTATAAGCATGAACACTGAAGCTTTCTTT. Translating it yields CASSISMNTEAFF.

The CDR3 protein is CASRATSQNGYTF. The DNA of the CDR3 is TGCGCCAGCAGGGCCACCTCCCAAAATGGCTACACCTTC. The chain employs TRBV5-1 and TRBJ1-2; no definite D call. Trimming stripped 5 bases from V and 6 bases from J, with 14 bases between. The germline V gene has CDR1 SGHRS and CDR2 YFSETQ. This CDR3 region has 13 residues. Looking up the rest from reference TRBV5-1 and TRBJ1-2 gives the full variable domain: KAGVTQTPRYLIKTRGQQVTLSCSPISGHRSVSWYQQTPGQGLQFLFEYFSETQRNKGNFPGRFSGRQFSNSRSEMNVSTLELGDSALYLCASRATSQNGYTFGSGTRLTVV.

The table lists this clone with a count of one. The genes are TRBV7-2 and TRBJ2-3; the D gene is possibly TRBD2 (5 bases). Germline V gene lookup returns CDR1 SGHTA and CDR2 FQGNSA. V lost 5 bases and J 6 bases, leaving 12 bases between the germline ends. There are 13 residues in the CDR3. In nucleotides, the CDR3 is TGTGCCAGCAGCCTTCCGGACTGGGATACGCAGTATTTT. This encodes CASSLPDWDTQYF. The variable domain in full, completed from reference TRBV7-2 and TRBJ2-3, reads GAGVSQSPSNKVTEKGKDVELRCDPISGHTALYWYRQSLGQGLEFLIYFQGNSAPDKSGLPSDRFSAERTGGSVSTLTIQRTQQEDSAVYLCASSLPDWDTQYFGPGTRLTVL.

The rearrangement uses TRBV27 and TRBJ2-2; TRBD1 matches 8 bases. The CDR3 spans 16 residues. CDR1 is MNHEY, CDR2 SMNVEV, per germline (reference sequence). With 5 bases clipped from V and 5 bases from J, the junction kept 10 bases outside the gene matches. CDR3 nucleotide sequence: TGTGCCAGCAGTCCGGGACAGGTTCTGAAAACCGGGGAGCTGTTTTTT. The encoded protein is CASSPGQVLKTGELFF.

This clone was detected once. The chain carries TRBV5-4 and TRBJ2-3; D remains unclear. This CDR3 spans 13 amino acids. Germline loops: CDR1 SGHNT, CDR2 YYREEE (reference sequence). The germline V and J ends were trimmed by 0 bases and 6 bases, with 8 bases remaining between them. Written as DNA, the CDR3 is TGTGCCAGCAGCTTGGATCAGCGCGATACGCAGTATTTT. Amino acid sequence: CASSLDQRDTQYF.

The rearrangement links TRBV2 to TRBJ2-1, with 8 nucleotides matching TRBD2. The V gene's germline CDR1 is SNHLY and CDR2 FYNNEI. The V segment lost 2 bases and the J segment 9 bases; nucleotides outside the gene matches: 6. This CDR3 contains 14 residues. CDR3: CASSERRAGGEQFF. In DNA form, the CDR3 reads TGTGCCAGCAGTGAAAGAAGGGCGGGGGGTGAGCAGTTCTTC.

The V and J genes are TRBV2 and TRBJ2-7; D remains unclear. V lost 6 bases and J 9 bases, leaving 12 bases between the germline ends. The CDR3 extends over 11 amino acids. CDR1 is SNHLY, CDR2 FYNNEI, per germline. The CDR3 here is CASRGIFGQYF. The CDR3 DNA reads TGTGCCAGCAGAGGGATATTTGGGCAGTACTTC.

The genes are TRBV11-1 and TRBJ2-3; D unclear. The CDR3 covers 14 residues. Germline CDR1 SGHAT, CDR2 FQDESV (reference sequence). The germline V and J ends were trimmed by 0 bases and 2 bases, with 6 bases remaining between them. Here the CDR3 DNA reads TGTGCCAGCAGCTTAGCGTCCCTCACAGATACGCAGTATTTT. This codes for CASSLASLTDTQYF.

This chain uses TRBV5-4 with TRBJ2-5; 11 bases match TRBD2. V lost 4 bases to trimming and J lost 3 bases; unmatched junction nucleotides: 8. The germline CDR1 and CDR2 sequences are SGHNT and YYREEE (reference sequence). The CDR3 contains 16 residues. The CDR3 DNA is TGTGCCAGCAGCCTGCAGCTAGCGGGGGGAAAAGAGACCCAGTACTTC. This sequence encodes CASSLQLAGGKETQYF.

V gene TRBV5-1 combines with J gene TRBJ2-1; 14 nucleotides match TRBD2. Germline values: CDR1 SGHRS, CDR2 YFSETQ. J gave up 7 bases and V 2 bases, and 5 bases lay outside the gene matches. This CDR3 comprises 16 residues. The CDR3 loop is CASSFYGTSGGNEQFF. CDR3 sequence (DNA): TGCGCCAGCAGCTTTTACGGGACTAGCGGGGGTAATGAGCAGTTCTTC.

The J gene is TRBJ2-3, the V gene TRBV4-2; either TRBD1 or TRBD2 may fit D (5 bases each). V was shortened by 1 base and J by 1 base, with 18 bases between the two germline ends. The CDR3 extends over 18 amino acids. Germline V gene data show CDR1 as LGHNA and CDR2 as YNFKEQ. For the CDR3, the DNA is TGTGCCAGCAGCCAAGGGCTTAGAGGGGCGGTTGGCACAGATACGCAGTATTTT. Translating it yields CASSQGLRGAVGTDTQYF.

The chain is built from TRBV7-7 and TRBJ2-3; TRBD1 aligns across 7 bases. In germline, CDR1 is SSHAT, CDR2 FNYEAQ (reference sequence). The J segment lost 3 bases and the V segment lost 5 bases, leaving 5 bases of the junction unmatched. The CDR3 has 14 residues. This CDR3 reads CASSRGQSTDTQYF. Written as DNA, the CDR3 is TGTGCCAGCAGCCGGGGACAGTCAACAGATACGCAGTATTTT.

The CDR3 sequence is CASRTETGDTQYF. The CDR3 coding sequence is TGTGCCAGTCGGACAGAGACAGGGGATACGCAGTATTTT. V usage is TRBV7-3 and J usage is TRBJ2-3; 7 bases are a match to TRBD1. The V gene's germline CDR1 is SGHTA and CDR2 FQGTGA. This CDR3 comprises 13 residues. V trimming: 9 bases; J trimming: 6 bases; junction bases outside the gene matches: 9.

The rearrangement links TRBV11-3 to TRBJ2-2, with no clear D. Germline CDR1 and CDR2: SGHNT and YENEEA. Deletions cut 1 base from V and 4 bases from J, with 4 bases between. The CDR3 runs to 13 residues. The CDR3 reads CASSLAGTGELFF. In DNA form, the CDR3 reads TGTGCCAGCAGCTTAGCAGGCACCGGGGAGCTGTTTTTT.

V is TRBV10-1 and J is TRBJ2-2; D gene ambiguous. The germline V gene encodes CDR1 WNHNN and CDR2 SYGVQD (reference sequence). The CDR3 totals 16 residues. Deletions cut 3 bases from V and 0 bases from J, with 11 bases between. In DNA, the CDR3 is TGCGCCAGCAGTGACCGGCCGCGAACGAACACCGGGGAGCTGTTTTTT. As protein: CASSDRPRTNTGELFF.

The rearrangement joins TRBV7-9 to TRBJ1-6; D not certain. There are 15 residues in the CDR3. Germline V gene lookup returns CDR1 SEHNR and CDR2 FQNEAQ (reference sequence). The V gene lost 1 base and the J gene lost 8 bases, with 12 bases spanning the gap. The CDR3 coding sequence is TGTGCCAGCAGCTTAGGAGTGACGGCTGATTCACCCCTCCACTTT. Protein: CASSLGVTADSPLHF.

The chain joins TRBV7-2 to TRBJ2-2; 12 positions agree with TRBD2. The CDR3 runs to 16 residues. V shed 2 bases and J 7 bases; nucleotides not matched to a gene: 5. Germline V gene sequence: CDR1 SGHTA, CDR2 FQGNSA. This CDR3 reads CASSLRTSGDGGELFF. As DNA, the CDR3 is TGTGCCAGCAGCTTAAGGACTAGCGGGGATGGCGGGGAGCTGTTTTTT.

This clone has more than one count but fewer than ten. The rearrangement joins TRBV6-5 to TRBJ1-6; D is undetermined. The CDR3 is 12 residues long. CDR1 and CDR2 (germline): MNHEY, SVGAGI. Trimming took 2 bases from V and 6 from J, leaving 2 bases between them. CDR3 residues: CASSYVNSPLHF. For the CDR3, the DNA is TGTGCCAGCAGTTACGTTAATTCACCCCTCCACTTT.

The gene calls are TRBV23-1 and TRBJ1-1; D remains ambiguous. TRBV23-1 qualifies as an ORF whose function is uncertain. The CDR3 loop spans 14 amino acids. Between the trimmed V and J ends, which lost 0 bases and 0 bases, there was a span of 5 bases. CDR3 DNA sequence: TGCGCCAGCAGTCAATCTGATATGAACACTGAAGCTTTCTTT. This codes for CASSQSDMNTEAFF.

V gene TRBV5-1 combines with J gene TRBJ2-3; D possibly corresponds to TRBD1 (5 bases). The CDR3 is 16 residues long. CDR1 and CDR2 (germline): SGHRS, YFSETQ. Trimming removed 0 bases from V and 2 bases from J, with 13 bases in between. The CDR3: CASSLGTRVDTDTQYF. As DNA, the CDR3 is TGCGCCAGCAGCTTGGGCACCAGGGTGGACACAGATACGCAGTATTTT.

The chain combines TRBV11-2 with TRBJ1-4; 9 nucleotides line up with TRBD1. CDR1 is SGHAT and CDR2 is FQNNGV in the germline V gene. The length of the CDR3 is 14 residues. Trimming at V came to 3 bases and at J to 4 bases, leaving 0 bases not matched to a gene. The CDR3 region has the DNA TGTGCCAGCAGCTTGGGACAGGGTAATGAAAAACTGTTTTTT. It specifies CASSLGQGNEKLFF.

This clone was counted between two and nine times. The rearrangement joins TRBV4-3 to TRBJ1-3; D is unresolved. V was shortened by 1 base and J by 0 bases, with 13 bases between the two germline ends. The CDR3 contains 17 residues. Germline CDR1 reads LGHNA; CDR2 reads YSLEER. The CDR3 sequence is CASSQGALTVSGNTIYF. The CDR3 DNA reads TGCGCCAGCAGCCAAGGGGCCCTCACCGTCTCTGGAAACACCATATATTTT.

The CDR3 DNA reads as TGTGCCAGCAGCCCCAAAAGCGGGGAGCTGTTTTTT. This encodes CASSPKSGELFF. The rearrangement links TRBV5-6 to TRBJ2-2; D gene uncertain. Per germline, CDR1 SGHDT and CDR2 YYEEEE. The CDR3 is 12 amino acids. The V gene lost 4 bases and the J gene lost 7 bases, with 8 bases spanning the gap.

The V and J genes are TRBV15 and TRBJ2-3; TRBD2 aligns across 11 bases. The CDR3 consists of 15 residues. Trimming removed 3 bases from V and 2 bases from J; junction bases left unmatched: 1. The germline V gene has CDR1 LNHNV and CDR2 YYDKDF (reference sequence). CDR3 coding DNA: TGTGCCACCAGCAGTAGCGGGGGGGCCACAGATACGCAGTATTTT. Protein sequence: CATSSSGGATDTQYF.

The chain is built from TRBV5-1 and TRBJ1-2; D uncertain. Deletions cut 3 bases from V and 8 bases from J, with 17 bases between. The CDR3 totals 14 residues. CDR1 and CDR2 from the germline V gene are SGHRS and YFSETQ. CDR3 residues: CASSSFDGPQGYTF. As DNA, the CDR3 is TGCGCCAGCAGCTCATTCGACGGTCCTCAGGGCTACACCTTC.

The genes are TRBV5-4 and TRBJ2-3; either TRBD1 or TRBD2 may supply D (5 bases each). V lost 4 bases and J 3 bases, leaving 15 bases between the germline ends. Germline V CDR1 and CDR2: SGHNT, YYREEE (reference sequence). This CDR3 comprises 15 residues. In nucleotides, the CDR3 is TGTGCCAGCAGCCTGGGATGGGGGACGACAGATACGCAGTATTTT. Residues: CASSLGWGTTDTQYF.

V usage is TRBV5-6 and J usage is TRBJ2-3; 8 nucleotides match TRBD2. Germline V lookup: CDR1 SGHDT, CDR2 YYEEEE. V dropped 2 bases and J dropped 1; count of bases not matched to a gene: 9. The length of the CDR3 is 17 residues. CDR3 in amino acids: CASSFFHSRGGTDTQYF. As DNA, the CDR3 is TGTGCCAGCAGCTTTTTCCACTCGCGGGGGGGCACAGATACGCAGTATTTT.